This T cell receptor beta chain was observed in a study of PD-L1 blockade in urothelial cancer. Study information: A median blood sample held approximately 140,000 T cells and 75,000 to 85,000 unique TCRs.

Described time point: pretreatment peripheral blood. Only one count was recorded for this clone. Synthetic analogs of TCR templates were spiked into every PCR. Measured with immunoSEQ multiplex PCR; TCRdb has only the in-frame clones, and not every one. The data contain about 72,000 clones, around 90% of them singletons. The sample here was PBMCs, taken around atezolizumab (anti-PD-L1) treatment. This TCR was sampled from a man between 65 and 80 years old with urothelial cancer.

CDR3 protein: CASREGGPLREQYF. Written as DNA, the CDR3 is TGTGCCAGCAGGGAGGGCGGGCCCCTTCGGGAGCAGTACTTC. The chain carries TRBV6-5 and TRBJ2-7; possible D gene TRBD2, 6 bases. Germline lookup yields CDR1 MNHEY and CDR2 SVGAGI. V lost 6 bases and J 7 bases, leaving 19 bases between the germline ends. This CDR3 is built from 14 residues.